This T cell receptor beta chain derives from a study of T cell repertoires in cytomegalovirus infection. At least ten counts were recorded for this clonotype. This CDR3 has 16 residues. Per germline, CDR1 MNHNS and CDR2 SASEGT. V shed 2 bases and J 6 bases; nucleotides not matched to a gene: 12. A single record per CDR3 protein comes from TCRdb applying MiXCR to the reads. In the table there are around 280,000 distinct CDR3 sequences, approximately 15% of which are singletons. This receptor was taken from a human donor in good health (CMV status not recorded). Some clones in this sample may be carry-over from other donors' samples. The J gene is TRBJ2-7, the V gene TRBV6-1, with 8 bases that match TRBD2. Sequencing was done on a sample of PBMCs. The CDR3 DNA is TGTGCCAGCAGTGAAAGCGGGAGCCCTCGGGGTGGCGAGCAGTACTTC. Amino acid sequence: CASSESGSPRGGEQYF.